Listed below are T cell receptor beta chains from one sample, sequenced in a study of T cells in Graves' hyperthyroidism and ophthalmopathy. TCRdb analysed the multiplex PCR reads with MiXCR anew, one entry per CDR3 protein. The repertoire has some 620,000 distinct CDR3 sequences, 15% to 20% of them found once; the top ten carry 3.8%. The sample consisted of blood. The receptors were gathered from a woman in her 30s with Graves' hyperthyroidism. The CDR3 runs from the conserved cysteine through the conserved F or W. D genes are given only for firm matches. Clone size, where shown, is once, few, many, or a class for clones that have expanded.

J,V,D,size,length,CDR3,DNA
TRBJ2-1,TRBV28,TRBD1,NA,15,CASSFPETGVSEQFF,TGTGCCAGCAGTTTCCCCGAGACAGGGGTCAGTGAGCAGTTCTTC
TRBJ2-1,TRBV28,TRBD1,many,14,CASRGQVQGDEQFF,TGTGCCAGCAGAGGACAGGTTCAAGGAGATGAGCAGTTCTTC
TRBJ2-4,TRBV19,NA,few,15,CASSIDQNGGDIQYF,TGTGCCAGTAGTATAGATCAGAACGGAGGGGACATTCAGTACTTC
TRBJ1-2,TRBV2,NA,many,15,CASSSRETGNYGYTF,TGTGCCAGCAGTTCCCGGGAAACCGGGAACTATGGCTACACCTTC
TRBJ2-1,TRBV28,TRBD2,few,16,CASSLWGTSGSYEQFF,TGTGCCAGCAGTTTATGGGGGACTAGCGGGAGTTATGAGCAGTTCTTC
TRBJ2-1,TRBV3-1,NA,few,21,CASSQGVQTARTKQSYNEQFF,TGTGCCAGCAGCCAAGGGGTGCAAACGGCGCGGACTAAACAATCCTACAATGAGCAGTTCTTC
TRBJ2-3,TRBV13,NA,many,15,CASSYPTNSTDTQYF,TGTGCCAGCAGCTACCCGACTAATAGCACAGATACGCAGTATTTT
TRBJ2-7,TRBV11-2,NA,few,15,CASSPLPRGTYEQYF,TGTGCCAGCAGCCCACTCCCCCGGGGCACCTACGAGCAGTACTTC
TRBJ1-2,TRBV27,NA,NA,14,CASSLRSNFLGYTF,TGTGCCAGCAGTTTAAGGAGTAATTTTCTTGGCTACACCTTC
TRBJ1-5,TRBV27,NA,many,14,CASSAIDSNQPQHF,TGTGCCAGCAGTGCTATAGATAGCAATCAGCCCCAGCATTTT
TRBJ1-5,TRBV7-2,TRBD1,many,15,CASSPRQGRNQPQHF,TGTGCCAGCAGCCCCCGACAGGGGCGAAATCAGCCCCAGCATTTT
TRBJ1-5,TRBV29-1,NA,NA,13,CSASGGEDQPQHF,TGCAGCGCCTCTGGGGGGGAGGATCAGCCCCAGCATTTT
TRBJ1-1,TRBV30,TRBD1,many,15,CATAGGYGMNTEAFF,TGTGCTACGGCAGGGGGCTACGGAATGAACACTGAAGCTTTCTTT
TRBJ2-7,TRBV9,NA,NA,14,CASSVEGMAYEQYF,TGTGCCAGCAGCGTGGAGGGTATGGCCTACGAGCAGTACTTC
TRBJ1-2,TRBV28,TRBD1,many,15,CASSSPGTANYGYTF,TGTGCCAGCAGTTCCCCCGGGACAGCTAACTATGGCTACACCTTC
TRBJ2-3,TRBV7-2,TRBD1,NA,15,CASSTRQGAAGTQYF,TGTGCCAGCAGCACCCGACAGGGGGCGGCGGGAACGCAGTATTTT
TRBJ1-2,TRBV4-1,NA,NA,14,CASSQVSGSGGYTF,TGCGCCAGCAGCCAAGTTTCCGGGAGTGGTGGCTACACCTTC
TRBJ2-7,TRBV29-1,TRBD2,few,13,CSVKGGGLSEQYF,TGCAGCGTTAAGGGCGGGGGGCTTAGCGAGCAGTACTTC
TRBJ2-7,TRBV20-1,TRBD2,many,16,CSAAQPGLAGGHEQYF,TGCAGTGCTGCACAGCCTGGACTAGCGGGAGGACACGAGCAGTACTTC
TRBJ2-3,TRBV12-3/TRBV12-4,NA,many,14,CASSFASSTDTQYF,TGTGCCAGCAGTTTTGCATCTAGCACAGATACGCAGTATTTT
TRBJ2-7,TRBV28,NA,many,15,CASSFRGLSSYEQYF,TGTGCCAGCAGTTTCAGGGGACTAAGCTCCTACGAGCAGTACTTC
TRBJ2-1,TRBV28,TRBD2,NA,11,CVAGGSNEQFF,TGTGTAGCGGGAGGCTCCAATGAGCAGTTCTTC
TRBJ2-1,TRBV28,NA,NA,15,CASSEQGFSRHEQFF,TGTGCCAGCAGTGAACAGGGTTTTTCTCGTCATGAGCAGTTCTTC
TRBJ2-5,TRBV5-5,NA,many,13,CASSLWVQETQYF,TGTGCCAGCAGCCTGTGGGTACAAGAGACCCAGTACTTC
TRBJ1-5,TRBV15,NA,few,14,CATHQGWGNQPQHF,TGTGCCACCCACCAGGGATGGGGCAATCAGCCCCAGCATTTT
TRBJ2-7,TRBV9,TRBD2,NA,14,CASSVSGSQGEQYF,TGTGCCAGCAGCGTAAGCGGGAGTCAAGGGGAGCAGTACTTC
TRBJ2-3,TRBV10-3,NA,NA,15,CAISGGEKSTDTQYF,TGTGCCATCAGTGGTGGGGAGAAGAGCACAGATACGCAGTATTTT
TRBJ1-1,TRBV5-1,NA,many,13,CASSMTVNTEAFF,TGCGCCAGCAGCATGACAGTTAACACTGAAGCTTTCTTT
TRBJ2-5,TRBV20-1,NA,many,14,CSARLGLAQETQYF,TGCAGTGCTAGACTGGGACTTGCTCAAGAGACCCAGTACTTC
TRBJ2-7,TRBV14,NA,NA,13,CASSHSPFYEQYF,TGTGCCAGCAGCCACAGCCCTTTCTACGAGCAGTACTTC
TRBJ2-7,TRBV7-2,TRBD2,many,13,CASRAAGEVPQYF,TGTGCCAGCAGAGCAGCGGGAGAGGTCCCGCAGTACTTC
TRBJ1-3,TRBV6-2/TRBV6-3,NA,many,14,CASSFDSSGNTIYF,TGTGCCAGCAGTTTCGACAGCTCTGGAAACACCATATATTTT
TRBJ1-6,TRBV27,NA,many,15,CASSFGPRGKSPLHF,TGTGCCAGCAGTTTTGGTCCCAGGGGAAAGTCACCCCTCCACTTT
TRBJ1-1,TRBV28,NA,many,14,CASSLRLMNTEAFF,TGTGCCAGCAGTCTCAGGTTAATGAACACTGAAGCTTTCTTT
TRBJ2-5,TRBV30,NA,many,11,CAWSERETQYF,TGTGCCTGGAGTGAACGGGAGACCCAGTACTTC
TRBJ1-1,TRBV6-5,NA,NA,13,CASSFNLNEAAFF,TGTGCCAGCAGTTTTAACCTTAACGAGGCGGCTTTCTTT
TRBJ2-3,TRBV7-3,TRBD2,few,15,CASSPQREIGDTQYF,TGTGCCAGCAGCCCACAGCGGGAGATAGGAGATACGCAGTATTTT
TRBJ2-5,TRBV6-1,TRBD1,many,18,CASSYPTGDEGYSETQYF,TGTGCCAGCAGTTATCCGACAGGGGATGAGGGTTATAGCGAGACCCAGTACTTC
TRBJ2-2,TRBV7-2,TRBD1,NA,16,CASSFDRVANTGELFF,TGTGCCAGCAGCTTCGACAGGGTAGCGAACACCGGGGAGCTGTTTTTT
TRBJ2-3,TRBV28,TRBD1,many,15,CASSFETGGRDTQYF,TGTGCCAGCAGTTTTGAGACAGGGGGAAGAGATACGCAGTATTTT
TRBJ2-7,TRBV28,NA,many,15,CASSLINGYSYEQYF,TGTGCCAGCAGTTTAATAAACGGATACTCCTACGAGCAGTACTTC
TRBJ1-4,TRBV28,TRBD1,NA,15,CASSGYRDRDEKLFF,TGTGCCAGCAGTGGTTACCGGGACAGGGATGAAAAACTGTTTTTT
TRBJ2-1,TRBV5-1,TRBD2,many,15,CASSLASGRANEQFF,TGCGCCAGCAGCTTGGCTAGCGGGAGGGCCAATGAGCAGTTCTTC
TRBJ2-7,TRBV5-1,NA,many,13,CASKERLRYEQYF,TGCGCCAGCAAGGAACGGTTGCGATACGAGCAGTACTTC
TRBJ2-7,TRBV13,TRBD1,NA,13,CASSTGQVYEQYF,TGTGCCAGCAGCACCGGACAGGTCTACGAGCAGTACTTC
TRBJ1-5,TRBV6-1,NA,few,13,CASRFLLNQPQHF,TGTGCCAGCAGATTCCTACTCAATCAGCCCCAGCATTTT
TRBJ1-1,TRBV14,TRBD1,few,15,CASSLAQGAPPEAFF,TGTGCCAGCAGCCTGGCCCAGGGGGCGCCTCCTGAAGCTTTCTTT
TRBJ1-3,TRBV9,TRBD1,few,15,CASSPGQAPGNTIYF,TGTGCCAGCAGCCCCGGACAGGCCCCTGGAAACACCATATATTTT
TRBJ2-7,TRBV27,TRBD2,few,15,CASSFLAGGNDERYF,TGTGCCAGCAGTTTTCTGGCGGGAGGTAACGACGAGCGGTACTTC
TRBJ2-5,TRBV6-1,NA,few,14,CASSLDATQETQYF,TGTGCCAGCAGTCTGGACGCGACCCAAGAGACCCAGTACTTC
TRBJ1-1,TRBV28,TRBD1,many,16,CASRTNRGFMNTEAFF,TGTGCCAGCAGGACCAACAGGGGATTCATGAACACTGAAGCTTTCTTT
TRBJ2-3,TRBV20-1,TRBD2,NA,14,CSANGLAATDTQYF,TGCAGTGCTAACGGACTAGCGGCCACAGATACGCAGTATTTT
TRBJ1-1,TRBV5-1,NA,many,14,CASSRSTGRDEAFF,TGCGCCAGCAGCCGCAGCACCGGACGGGATGAAGCTTTCTTT
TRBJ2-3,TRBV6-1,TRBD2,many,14,CASSRTSVTDTQYF,TGTGCCAGCAGTCGGACTAGCGTCACAGATACGCAGTATTTT
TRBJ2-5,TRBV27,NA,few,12,CASSSHQEAQYF,TGTGCCAGTAGTTCCCACCAAGAGGCCCAGTACTTC
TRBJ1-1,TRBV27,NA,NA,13,CASSEGGWTEAFF,TGTGCCAGCAGTGAGGGCGGGTGGACTGAAGCTTTCTTT
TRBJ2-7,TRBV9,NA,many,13,CASSAGMGDEQYF,TGTGCCAGCAGCGCCGGCATGGGAGACGAGCAGTACTTC
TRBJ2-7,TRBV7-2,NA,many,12,CASSRVGGEQYF,TGTGCCAGCAGCCGGGTAGGAGGCGAGCAGTACTTC